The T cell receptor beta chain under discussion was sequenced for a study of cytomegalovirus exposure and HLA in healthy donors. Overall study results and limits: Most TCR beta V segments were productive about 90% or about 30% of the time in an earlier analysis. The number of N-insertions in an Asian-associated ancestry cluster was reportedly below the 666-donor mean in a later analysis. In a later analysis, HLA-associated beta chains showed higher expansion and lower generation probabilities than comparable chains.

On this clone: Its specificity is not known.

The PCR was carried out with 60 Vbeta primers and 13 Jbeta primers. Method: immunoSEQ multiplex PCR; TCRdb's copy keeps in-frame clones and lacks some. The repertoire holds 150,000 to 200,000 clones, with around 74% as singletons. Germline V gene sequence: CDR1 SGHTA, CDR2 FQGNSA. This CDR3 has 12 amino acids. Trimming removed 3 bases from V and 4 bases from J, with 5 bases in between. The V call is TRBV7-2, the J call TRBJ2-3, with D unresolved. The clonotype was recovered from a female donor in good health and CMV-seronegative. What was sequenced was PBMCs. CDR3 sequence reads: CASSFSADTQYF. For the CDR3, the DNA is TGTGCCAGCAGCTTCAGTGCAGATACGCAGTATTTT.